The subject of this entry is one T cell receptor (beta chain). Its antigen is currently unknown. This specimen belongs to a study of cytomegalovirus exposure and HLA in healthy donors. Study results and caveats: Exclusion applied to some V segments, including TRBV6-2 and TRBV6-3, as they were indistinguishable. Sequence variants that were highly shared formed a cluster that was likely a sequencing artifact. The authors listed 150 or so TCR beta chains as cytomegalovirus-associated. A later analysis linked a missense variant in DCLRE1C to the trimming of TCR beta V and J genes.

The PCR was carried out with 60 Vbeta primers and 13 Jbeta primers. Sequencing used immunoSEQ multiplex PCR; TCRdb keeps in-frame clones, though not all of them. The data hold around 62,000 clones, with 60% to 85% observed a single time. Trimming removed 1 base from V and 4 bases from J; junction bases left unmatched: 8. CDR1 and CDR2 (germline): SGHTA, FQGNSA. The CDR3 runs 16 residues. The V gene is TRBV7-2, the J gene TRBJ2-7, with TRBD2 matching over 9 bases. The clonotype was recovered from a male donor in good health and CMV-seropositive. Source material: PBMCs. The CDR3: CASSLVGGGAGYEQYF. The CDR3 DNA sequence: TGTGCCAGCAGCTTAGTTGGCGGGGGGGCGGGATACGAGCAGTACTTC.